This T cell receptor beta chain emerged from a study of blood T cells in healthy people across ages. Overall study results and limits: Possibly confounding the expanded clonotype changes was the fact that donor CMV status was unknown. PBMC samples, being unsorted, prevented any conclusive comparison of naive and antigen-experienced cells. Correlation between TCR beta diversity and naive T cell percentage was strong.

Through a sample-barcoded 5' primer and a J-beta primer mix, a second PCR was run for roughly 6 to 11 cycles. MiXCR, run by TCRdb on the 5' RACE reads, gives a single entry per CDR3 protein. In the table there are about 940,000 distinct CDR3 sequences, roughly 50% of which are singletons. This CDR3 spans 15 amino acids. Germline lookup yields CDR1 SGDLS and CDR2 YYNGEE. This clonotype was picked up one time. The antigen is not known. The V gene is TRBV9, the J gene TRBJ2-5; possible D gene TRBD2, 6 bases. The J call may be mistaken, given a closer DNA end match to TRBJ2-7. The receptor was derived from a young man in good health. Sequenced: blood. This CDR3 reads CASSARDSEGNEQYF. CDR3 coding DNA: TGTGCCAGCAGCGCCCGGGACTCCGAAGGAAACGAGCAGTACTTC.